The 13 T cell receptor beta chains reported below all come from one sample, sequenced in a study of shared clonotypes between healthy human individuals. Libraries were prepared by immunoSEQ multiplex PCR; TCRdb keeps only in-frame clonotypes and omits some of them. The sample records 490,000 or so clones, 70% to 85% being singletons. Sample: PBMCs. These receptors came from a woman aged 40 to 49 in good health. Some clones in this sample may be carry-over from other donors' samples.

J is TRBJ2-7 and V is TRBV6-1; no reliable D call. Germline V gene lookup returns CDR1 MNHNS and CDR2 SASEGT. The CDR3 is 15 amino acids. Trimming stripped 2 bases from V and 0 bases from J, with 11 bases between. The CDR3 loop is CASSERALNSYEQYF. CDR3 DNA sequence: TGTGCCAGCAGTGAACGGGCCCTTAACTCCTACGAGCAGTACTTC.

The genes are TRBV29-1 and TRBJ1-1; 9 nucleotides agree with TRBD1. Germline CDR1 is SQVTM and CDR2 is ANQGSEA. The CDR3 is made up of 12 amino acids. V gave up 7 bases and J gave up 11 bases; unmatched junction bases: 11. The CDR3, as DNA: TGCAGCGCTTTACAGGGGGCGCGTGGGGCTTTCTTT. Translation: CSALQGARGAFF.

This chain links TRBV30 with TRBJ2-5, with 13 bases lining up with TRBD2. The end of the DNA aligns better with TRBJ2-7, so the J call may be wrong. CDR1 is GTSNPN, CDR2 SVGIG, per germline (reference sequence). This CDR3 is built from 15 residues. The CDR3 spells CAWSSGLAGVGEQYF. The CDR3 coding sequence is TGTGCCTGGAGTAGCGGACTAGCGGGAGTGGGCGAGCAGTACTTC.

The chain uses TRBV9 and TRBJ1-6, with 9 bases identical to TRBD1. The V gene end was trimmed by 7 bases and the J gene end by 9 bases; junction bases not matched to a gene: 11. The CDR3 sequence is 15 residues long. In germline, CDR1 is SGDLS, CDR2 YYNGEE. The CDR3 is CASGRDRAVGSPLHF. CDR3 sequence (DNA): TGTGCCAGCGGTAGGGACAGGGCGGTCGGTTCACCCCTCCACTTT.

The V gene is TRBV9, the J gene TRBJ2-1; D is perhaps TRBD2 (6 bases). The CDR3 covers 16 residues. The germline CDR1 and CDR2 sequences are SGDLS and YYNGEE. Trimming took 3 bases from V and 3 from J, leaving 16 bases between them. The CDR3 bases are TGTGCCAGCAGCGCCTCATCTAGCGACTTCTACAATGAGCAGTTCTTC. Translation gives CASSASSSDFYNEQFF.

The chain is built from TRBV4-3 and TRBJ1-2, with 7 nucleotides matching TRBD1. This CDR3 is built from 14 residues. Germline CDR1 is LGHNA and CDR2 is YSLEER. The trim removed 1 base at V and 10 bases at J, leaving 9 bases unmatched. CDR3 sequence (DNA): TGCGCCAGCAGCCAAGTGACAGGGAAAAGGGACTACACCTTC. It yields the protein CASSQVTGKRDYTF.

V and J are TRBV5-4 and TRBJ1-1; TRBD1 matches 10 bases. The CDR3 extends over 14 amino acids. V was clipped by 3 bases and J by 6 bases; unmatched bases: 5. Germline values: CDR1 SGHNT, CDR2 YYREEE (reference sequence). In nucleotides, the CDR3 is TGTGCCAGCAGCTCGGGACAGGGGTTGCCTGAAGCTTTCTTT. Translated: CASSSGQGLPEAFF.

The chain uses TRBV11-2 and TRBJ2-2, with 8 bases lining up with TRBD1. V was pared by 5 bases and J by 3 bases, with 11 bases of the junction left unmatched. In germline, CDR1 is SGHAT, CDR2 FQNNGV. This CDR3 has 17 residues. CDR3 region: CASSPQGARPHTGELFF. Written as DNA, the CDR3 is TGTGCCAGCAGCCCGCAGGGGGCGCGTCCGCACACCGGGGAGCTGTTTTTT.

The chain carries TRBV14 and TRBJ1-2; D is unresolved. Between the trimmed V and J ends, which lost 2 bases and 4 bases, there was a span of 17 bases. Per germline, CDR1 SGHDN and CDR2 FVKESK. The length of the CDR3 is 16 residues. The CDR3 protein is CASSQISGSLPYGYTF. In DNA, the CDR3 is TGTGCCAGCAGCCAAATTAGCGGTAGCCTTCCCTATGGCTACACCTTC.

CDR3 nucleotide sequence: TGTGCCAGCAGGGCCTCGACAGGGGTTTTGGTCAATGAGCAGTTCTTC. Its protein is CASRASTGVLVNEQFF. The J gene is TRBJ2-1, the V gene TRBV7-8; 8 bases are a match to TRBD1. This CDR3 has 16 residues. V shed 6 bases and J 6 bases; nucleotides not matched to a gene: 13. CDR1 SGHVS and CDR2 FQNEAQ come from the germline V gene.

The chain combines TRBV11-2 with TRBJ2-5; TRBD2 matches 9 bases. The ends lost 7 bases at V and 4 bases at J; junction bases unmatched: 10. Germline lookup yields CDR1 SGHAT and CDR2 FQNNGV. The CDR3 runs to 15 residues. CDR3 in amino acids: CASTSSGRSGETQYF. CDR3 coding DNA: TGTGCCAGCACCTCAAGCGGGAGGAGCGGAGAGACCCAGTACTTC.

The chain joins TRBV29-1 to TRBJ2-2, with D perhaps matching TRBD2 (5 bases). The CDR3 consists of 14 residues. V lost 8 bases to trimming and J lost 5 bases, with 18 bases between them. Germline V gene data show CDR1 as SQVTM and CDR2 as ANQGSEA. The CDR3 region has the DNA TGCAGCTCCCAGTCGGGGATTGGTACCGGGGAGCTGTTTTTT. It specifies CSSQSGIGTGELFF.

The chain couples TRBV19 to TRBJ2-5, with D possibly being TRBD1 (5 bases). V lost 6 bases, J lost 1 base, and 6 bases lay in between. Per the germline V gene, CDR1 is LNHDA and CDR2 is SQIVND (reference sequence). CDR3 length equals 12 residues. DNA for the CDR3: TGTGCCAGTAGGGACACCCAAGAGACCCAGTACTTC. This translates into CASRDTQETQYF.